This entry is about one TCR beta chain. The data were obtained in a study of T-cell memory formation after mild COVID-19. In the study overall: TCR clusters showed largely donor specificity.

In TCRdb, the 5' RACE reads were re-called with MiXCR into one record per CDR3 protein. The sample has 45,000 to 50,000 distinct CDR3 sequences; approximately 6.6% are singletons. V lost 3 bases to trimming and J lost 1 base, with 7 bases between them. Looked up from germline, CDR1 is SGHTA and CDR2 is FQGNSA. CDR3 length equals 13 residues. This TCR came from a man younger than 35 who had mild COVID-19 (a few samples of this study predate the infection). Cell type and time point are not known. The sample consisted of PBMCs or a T cell subset sorted from them (not recorded which). This rearrangement joins TRBV7-2 to TRBJ2-7, with D possibly TRBD1 on 5 matching bases. DNA of the CDR3: TGTGCCAGCAGCTTCGACAGATCCTACGAGCAGTACGTC. This codes for CASSFDRSYEQYV.